The source of this T cell receptor beta chain is a study of blood T cells in healthy people across ages. Study summary: The capture of about one barcoded beta molecule per two T cells was achieved by template switching.

Through a sample-barcoded 5' primer and a J-beta primer mix, a second PCR was run for roughly 7 to 12 cycles. TCRdb reprocessed the 5' RACE reads with MiXCR, giving one entry per CDR3 protein. The table has about 1.4 million distinct CDR3 sequences, roughly 64% seen once. Per germline, CDR1 SNHLY and CDR2 FYNNEI. The V and J ends lost 3 bases and 5 bases respectively, with 13 bases between them. This CDR3 spans 14 amino acids. The chain is built from TRBV2 and TRBJ2-5; D perhaps matches TRBD2 (6 bases). The sequencing sample was made of blood. This receptor was obtained from a man younger than 30 in good health. The CDR3 bases are TGTGCCAGCAGTGAGCTAGCGTGGGGGGAGACCCAGTACTTC. Encoded protein: CASSELAWGETQYF.